This passage covers 8 T cell receptor beta chains from one sample sequenced in a study of cytomegalovirus exposure and HLA in healthy donors. The PCR had 60 Vbeta and 13 Jbeta primers. Generated by immunoSEQ multiplex PCR, the TCRdb table keeps only in-frame clones and is missing some. Its table lists 150,000 to 200,000 clones. Specimen: PBMCs. Receptors were obtained from a woman younger than 35 in good health and CMV-seropositive.

This chain uses TRBV5-4 with TRBJ1-3; D is undetermined. The CDR3 totals 15 residues. V was cut by 0 bases and J by 4 bases, with 11 bases left in between. CDR1 is SGHNT, CDR2 YYREEE, per germline (reference sequence). The CDR3 is CASSLAAGAGNTIYF. The DNA for the CDR3 is TGTGCCAGCAGCTTGGCGGCGGGAGCGGGAAACACCATATATTTT.

This chain uses TRBV19 with TRBJ2-6; 7 nucleotides match TRBD2. CDR1 is LNHDA, CDR2 SQIVND, per germline (reference sequence). Losses at the gene ends were 3 bases for V and 0 bases for J; bases not matched to a gene: 8. The CDR3 loop spans 18 amino acids. The CDR3 loop reads CASSIQAGGSSGANVLTF. CDR3 coding DNA: TGTGCCAGTAGTATCCAAGCCGGGGGGAGCTCTGGGGCCAACGTCCTGACTTTC.

The rearrangement links TRBV12-5 to TRBJ1-1, with unresolved D. The CDR3 totals 12 residues. CDR1 and CDR2 from the germline V gene are LGHNT and FRNRAP. Trimming took 5 bases from V and 3 from J, leaving 7 bases between them. In nucleotides, the CDR3 is TGTGCTAGTGGTCCCCAATACACTGAAGCTTTCTTT. Encoded protein: CASGPQYTEAFF.

This chain joins TRBV12-5 and TRBJ2-6, with no clear D. Germline V gene data show CDR1 as LGHNT and CDR2 as FRNRAP. This CDR3 has 13 residues. Trimming stripped 5 bases from V and 2 bases from J, with 4 bases between. The CDR3: CASGSAGANVLTF. Here the CDR3 DNA reads TGTGCTAGTGGTAGCGCTGGGGCCAACGTCCTGACTTTC.

The chain couples TRBV19 to TRBJ2-2; the D is unclear. Deletions cut 5 bases from V and 0 bases from J, with 7 bases between. Germline V gene data show CDR1 as LNHDA and CDR2 as SQIVND (reference sequence). The CDR3 is 14 residues long. CDR3 amino acids: CASSVQTNTGELFF. As DNA, the CDR3 is TGTGCCAGTAGTGTACAAACGAACACCGGGGAGCTGTTTTTT.

This chain joins TRBV30 and TRBJ1-1, with D possibly matching TRBD1 (5 bases). Trimming removed 4 bases from V and 2 bases from J, with 14 bases in between. CDR3 size: 14 residues. Per germline, CDR1 GTSNPN and CDR2 SVGIG (reference sequence). The chain's CDR3 is CAWILGGGNTEAFF. CDR3 coding DNA: TGTGCCTGGATTTTGGGGGGGGGTAACACTGAAGCTTTCTTT. Based on the CDR3 plus reference TRBV30 and TRBJ1-1, the full variable domain is SQTIHQWPATLVQPVGSPLSLECTVEGTSNPNLYWYRQAAGRGLQLLFYSVGIGQISSEVPQNLSASRPQDRQFILSSKKLLLSDSGFYLCAWILGGGNTEAFFGQGTRLTVV.

V usage is TRBV5-1 and J usage is TRBJ1-4; no firm D call. Germline V gene data show CDR1 as SGHRS and CDR2 as YFSETQ. Trimming removed 2 bases from V and 9 bases from J, with 20 bases in between. The CDR3 runs 16 residues. The CDR3 loop reads CASSLGSNGVVKKLFF. In nucleotides, the CDR3 is TGCGCCAGCAGCTTAGGTAGTAATGGAGTAGTGAAAAAACTGTTTTTT. Drawing the rest from reference TRBV5-1 and TRBJ1-4, the complete variable domain is KAGVTQTPRYLIKTRGQQVTLSCSPISGHRSVSWYQQTPGQGLQFLFEYFSETQRNKGNFPGRFSGRQFSNSRSEMNVSTLELGDSALYLCASSLGSNGVVKKLFFGSGTQLSVL.

The chain couples TRBV2 to TRBJ2-1, with 10 bases that match TRBD1. In germline, CDR1 is SNHLY, CDR2 FYNNEI. The CDR3 extends over 13 amino acids. The trim removed 7 bases at V and 9 bases at J, leaving 6 bases unmatched. The CDR3, as DNA: TGTGCCAGCACCCGGACAGGGGGAGGTGAGCAGTTCTTC. As protein: CASTRTGGGEQFF. Full variable domain (missing parts from reference TRBV2 and TRBJ2-1): EPEVTQTPSHQVTQMGQEVILRCVPISNHLYFYWYRQILGQKVEFLVSFYNNEISEKSEIFDDQFSVERPDGSNFTLKIRSTKLEDSAMYFCASTRTGGGEQFFGPGTRLTVL.